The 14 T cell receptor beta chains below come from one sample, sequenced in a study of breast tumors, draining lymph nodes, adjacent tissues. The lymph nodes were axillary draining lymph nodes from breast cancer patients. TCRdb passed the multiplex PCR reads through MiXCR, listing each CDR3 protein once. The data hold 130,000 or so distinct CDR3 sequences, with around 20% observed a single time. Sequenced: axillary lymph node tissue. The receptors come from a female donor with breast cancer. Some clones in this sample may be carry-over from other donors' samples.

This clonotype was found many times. The CDR3 loop is CSASDLSYNEQFF. The CDR3 DNA reads TGCAGTGCTAGCGACTTGTCCTACAATGAGCAGTTCTTC. V is TRBV20-1 and J is TRBJ2-1; D ambiguous. Looked up from germline, CDR1 is DFQATT and CDR2 is SNEGSKA (reference sequence). V gave up 3 bases and J gave up 1 base, with 7 bases separating them. The CDR3 has 13 residues.

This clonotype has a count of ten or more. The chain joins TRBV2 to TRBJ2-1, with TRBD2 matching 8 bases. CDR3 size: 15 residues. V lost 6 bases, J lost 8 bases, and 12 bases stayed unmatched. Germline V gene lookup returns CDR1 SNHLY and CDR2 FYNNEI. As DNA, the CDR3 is TGTGCCAGCAGCGTCACTAGCGGCATTGGCGATGAGCAGTTCTTC. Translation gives CASSVTSGIGDEQFF.

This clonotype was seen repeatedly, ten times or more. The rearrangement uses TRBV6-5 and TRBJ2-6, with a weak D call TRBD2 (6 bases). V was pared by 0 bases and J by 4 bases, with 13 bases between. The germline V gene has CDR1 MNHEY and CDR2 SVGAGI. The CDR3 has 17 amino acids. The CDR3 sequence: CASSYSEGARGANVLTF. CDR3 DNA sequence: TGTGCCAGCAGTTACTCGGAGGGCGCGCGGGGGGCCAACGTCCTGACTTTC.

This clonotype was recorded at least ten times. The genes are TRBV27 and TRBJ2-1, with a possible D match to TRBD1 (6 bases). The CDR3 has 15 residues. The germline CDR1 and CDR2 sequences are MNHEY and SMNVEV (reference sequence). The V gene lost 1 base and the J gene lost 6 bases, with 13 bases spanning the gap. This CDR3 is CASSLYGTFLNEQFF. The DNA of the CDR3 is TGTGCCAGCAGTTTATACGGGACATTTCTCAATGAGCAGTTCTTC.

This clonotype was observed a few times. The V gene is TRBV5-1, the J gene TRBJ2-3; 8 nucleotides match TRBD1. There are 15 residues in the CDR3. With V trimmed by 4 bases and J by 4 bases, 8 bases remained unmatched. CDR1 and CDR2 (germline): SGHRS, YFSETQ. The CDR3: CASSLDRGAPDTQYF. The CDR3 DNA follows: TGCGCCAGCAGCCTAGACAGGGGAGCCCCAGATACGCAGTATTTT. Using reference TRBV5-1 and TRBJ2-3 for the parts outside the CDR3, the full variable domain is KAGVTQTPRYLIKTRGQQVTLSCSPISGHRSVSWYQQTPGQGLQFLFEYFSETQRNKGNFPGRFSGRQFSNSRSEMNVSTLELGDSALYLCASSLDRGAPDTQYFGPGTRLTVL.

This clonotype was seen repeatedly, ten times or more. As DNA, the CDR3 is TGTGCCAGCAGCTTAGCGGGCGGAGATTACAATGAGCAGTTCTTC. Residues: CASSLAGGDYNEQFF. This chain joins TRBV7-9 and TRBJ2-1, with D unresolved. Trimming removed 0 bases at V and 4 bases at J, with 10 bases between. The germline V gene has CDR1 SEHNR and CDR2 FQNEAQ (reference sequence). The CDR3 sequence is 15 residues long.

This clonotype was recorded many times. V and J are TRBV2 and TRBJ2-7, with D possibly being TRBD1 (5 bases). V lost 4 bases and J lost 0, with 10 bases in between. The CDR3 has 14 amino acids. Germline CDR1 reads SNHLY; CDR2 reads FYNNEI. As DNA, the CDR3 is TGTGCCAGCAGTGTACGACAGTCCTCCTACGAGCAGTACTTC. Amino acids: CASSVRQSSYEQYF.

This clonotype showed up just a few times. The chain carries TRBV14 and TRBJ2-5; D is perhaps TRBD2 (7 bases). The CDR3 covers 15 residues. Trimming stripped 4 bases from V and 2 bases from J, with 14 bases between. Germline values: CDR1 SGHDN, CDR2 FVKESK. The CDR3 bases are TGTGCCAGCAGCCGGATACAGGGAGGGCAAGAGACCCAGTACTTC. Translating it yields CASSRIQGGQETQYF.

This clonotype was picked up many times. CDR3 nucleotides: TGTGCCACCGAAGATAGACGGAGATCCGATACGCAGTATTTT. This translates into CATEDRRRSDTQYF. The chain links TRBV5-5 to TRBJ2-3; unclear D gene. V lost 9 bases to trimming and J lost 6 bases, with 20 bases between them. The CDR3 extends over 14 amino acids. Germline V gives CDR1 SGHKS, CDR2 YYEKEE (reference sequence). The entire variable domain, with the rest obtained from reference TRBV5-5 and TRBJ2-3, is as follows: DAGVTQSPTHLIKTRGQQVTLRCSPISGHKSVSWYQQVLGQGPQFIFQYYEKEERGRGNFPDRFSARQFPNYSSELNVNALLLGDSALYLCATEDRRRSDTQYFGPGTRLTVL.

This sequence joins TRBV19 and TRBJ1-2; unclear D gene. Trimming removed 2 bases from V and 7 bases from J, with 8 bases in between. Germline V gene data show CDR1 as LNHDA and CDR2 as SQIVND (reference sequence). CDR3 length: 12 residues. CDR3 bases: TGTGCCAGTAGTATATCGGGTGGTGGCTACACCTTC. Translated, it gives CASSISGGGYTF. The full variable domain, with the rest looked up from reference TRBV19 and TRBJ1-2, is DGGITQSPKYLFRKEGQNVTLSCEQNLNHDAMYWYRQDPGQGLRLIYYSQIVNDFQKGDIAEGYSVSREKKESFPLTVTSAQKNPTAFYLCASSISGGGYTFGSGTRLTVV.

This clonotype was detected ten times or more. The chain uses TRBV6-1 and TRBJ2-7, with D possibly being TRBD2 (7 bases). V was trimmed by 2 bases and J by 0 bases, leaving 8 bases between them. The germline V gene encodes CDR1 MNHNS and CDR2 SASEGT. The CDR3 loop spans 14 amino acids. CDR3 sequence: CASSERGGSYEQYF. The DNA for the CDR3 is TGTGCCAGCAGTGAAAGGGGGGGCTCCTACGAGCAGTACTTC.

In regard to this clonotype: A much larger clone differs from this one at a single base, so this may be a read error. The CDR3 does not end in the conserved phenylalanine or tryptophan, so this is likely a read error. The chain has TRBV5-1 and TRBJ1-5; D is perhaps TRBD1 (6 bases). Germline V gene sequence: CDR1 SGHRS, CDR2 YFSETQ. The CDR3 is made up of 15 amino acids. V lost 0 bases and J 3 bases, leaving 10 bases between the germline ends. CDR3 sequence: CASSLEGGHNQPQHS. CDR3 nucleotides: TGCGCCAGCAGCTTGGAAGGGGGTCACAATCAGCCCCAGCATTCT.

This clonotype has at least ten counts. The CDR3 DNA is TGCAGTGCTAGAGCTAGCGGGAACCAAGAGACCCAGTACTTC. It is translated as CSARASGNQETQYF. V usage is TRBV20-1 and J usage is TRBJ2-5; 9 bases agree with TRBD2. After removal of 1 base from V and 0 bases from J, the junction contained 0 bases not matched to a gene. The CDR3 spans 14 residues. CDR1 is DFQATT and CDR2 is SNEGSKA in the germline V gene (reference sequence).

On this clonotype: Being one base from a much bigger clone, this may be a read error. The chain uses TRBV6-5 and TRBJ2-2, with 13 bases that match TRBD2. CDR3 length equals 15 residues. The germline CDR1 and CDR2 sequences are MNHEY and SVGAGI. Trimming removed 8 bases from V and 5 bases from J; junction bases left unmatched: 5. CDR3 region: CASGGGLAGTGELFF. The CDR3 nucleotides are TGTGCCAGCGGTGGGGGACTAGCGGGAACCGGGGAGCTGTTTTTT.